The clone carrying this TCR beta chain was seen once. Antigen: not known. These data originate in a study of T cell responses to AZD1222 COVID-19 vaccine. The study, taken as a whole, reports: The study found Spike-specific TCR breadth and depth rose after two AZD1222 doses. Dominant CD4 TCR responses targeted spike regions 160-218 and 743-854.

Germline trimming cut 2 bases from V and 1 base from J; bases unmatched to any gene: 3. The germline V gene encodes CDR1 LGHNA and CDR2 YSLEER. The length of the CDR3 is 17 residues. Repertoires were generated with immunoSEQ multiplex PCR, while TCRdb's copy carries only in-frame clones and drops some. This table has approximately 50,000 clones, about 85% appearing once. The V gene is TRBV4-3, the J gene TRBJ1-4; 11 nucleotides match TRBD1. The sequences come from peripheral blood, collected on day 0 of MenACWY control vaccination. The TCR was taken from an adult in good health. CDR3 in DNA: TGCGCCAGCAGCCAAAGGACAGGGGGCCAAACTAATGAAAAACTGTTTTTT. Translating it yields CASSQRTGGQTNEKLFF.